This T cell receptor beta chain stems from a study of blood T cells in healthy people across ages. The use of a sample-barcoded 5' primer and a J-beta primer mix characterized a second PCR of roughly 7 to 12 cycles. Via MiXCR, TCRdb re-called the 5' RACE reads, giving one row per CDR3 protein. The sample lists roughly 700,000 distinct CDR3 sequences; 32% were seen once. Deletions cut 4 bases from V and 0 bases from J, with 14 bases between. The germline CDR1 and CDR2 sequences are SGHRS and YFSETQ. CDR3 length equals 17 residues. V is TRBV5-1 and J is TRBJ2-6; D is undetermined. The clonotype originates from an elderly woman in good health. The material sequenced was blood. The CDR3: CASSQRGDRSGANVLTF. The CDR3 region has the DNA TGCGCCAGCAGCCAGAGAGGAGACCGCTCTGGGGCCAACGTCCTGACTTTC.